This T cell receptor beta chain was captured in a study of shared T cell receptors in the human thymus. Measured with immunoSEQ multiplex PCR; TCRdb has only the in-frame clones, and not every one. The sample yields approximately 730,000 clones, 80% to 90% seen once. Germline loops: CDR1 LNHDA, CDR2 SQIVND (reference sequence). The CDR3 covers 12 residues. Trimming shortened V by 5 bases and J by 5 bases, and 9 bases separated the two germline ends. These data were also reused for a study on human thymus T cells.

The sequence was obtained from a girl less than two years old with a congenital heart defect. Sample: thymocytes. This chain connects TRBV19 to TRBJ1-2; D is perhaps TRBD1 (5 bases). CDR3 DNA sequence: TGTGCCAGTAGTCTCTCAGGGTATGGCTACACCTTC. This translates into CASSLSGYGYTF.